Listed below are T cell receptor beta chains from one sample, sequenced in a study of cytomegalovirus exposure and HLA in healthy donors. The table came from immunoSEQ multiplex PCR; TCRdb's copy has only in-frame clones and leaves some out. Counted here are 150,000 to 200,000 clones, 65% to 85% occurring once; the ten biggest clones make up 2.5% to 3%. Source material: PBMCs. All receptors come from a woman between 18 and 29 years old in good health and CMV-seropositive. The CDR3 runs from the conserved cysteine through the conserved F or W. Fields, in order: CDR3 protein, CDR3 DNA, J gene, V gene, clone size, D gene. D genes are given only for firm matches. Where a row states a size, it is once, few, many or the class of an expanded clone; other rows omit it.

CDR3 protein: CASLGREPYEQYF
CDR3 DNA: TGTGCCAGCTTAGGGCGGGAACCTTACGAGCAGTACTTC
J gene: TRBJ2-7
V gene: TRBV6-5
clone size: -
D gene: -

CDR3 protein: CASSIYRVGHYGYTF
CDR3 DNA: TGTGCCAGTAGTATCTACAGGGTAGGGCACTATGGCTACACCTTC
J gene: TRBJ1-2
V gene: TRBV19
clone size: -
D gene: -

CDR3 protein: CASSLFRDTNTGELFF
CDR3 DNA: TGCGCCAGCAGCTTGTTTCGGGACACAAACACCGGGGAGCTGTTTTTT
J gene: TRBJ2-2
V gene: TRBV5-1
clone size: -
D gene: -

CDR3 protein: CASSMEFLGGYTF
CDR3 DNA: TGTGCCAGTAGTATGGAGTTTCTCGGGGGCTACACCTTC
J gene: TRBJ1-2
V gene: TRBV19
clone size: once
D gene: -

CDR3 protein: CASSFGGGYTF
CDR3 DNA: TGTGCCAGCAGTTTCGGCGGCGGCTACACCTTC
J gene: TRBJ1-2
V gene: TRBV27
clone size: -
D gene: -

CDR3 protein: CASSSGTDGYTF
CDR3 DNA: TGTGCCAGCAGTTCCGGGACAGATGGCTACACCTTC
J gene: TRBJ1-2
V gene: TRBV7-6
clone size: -
D gene: TRBD1

CDR3 protein: CSAQQGARGELFF
CDR3 DNA: TGCAGCGCACAACAGGGGGCCAGGGGGGAGCTGTTTTTT
J gene: TRBJ2-2
V gene: TRBV29-1
clone size: -
D gene: TRBD1

CDR3 protein: CASQTASSYNSPLHF
CDR3 DNA: TGTGCCAGCCAGACAGCGAGCTCCTATAATTCACCCCTCCACTTT
J gene: TRBJ1-6
V gene: TRBV5-8
clone size: -
D gene: -

CDR3 protein: CASSGGGSMNTEAFF
CDR3 DNA: TGCGCCAGCAGTGGGGGCGGCTCCATGAACACTGAAGCTTTCTTT
J gene: TRBJ1-1
V gene: TRBV5-1
clone size: -
D gene: -

CDR3 protein: CASSYQRSRGSSYNSPLHF
CDR3 DNA: TGTGCCAGCAGTTACCAAAGGAGCAGGGGAAGCTCCTATAATTCACCCCTCCACTTT
J gene: TRBJ1-6
V gene: TRBV27
clone size: -
D gene: -

CDR3 protein: CASSLAVPLAGSIDTQYF
CDR3 DNA: TGTGCCAGCAGCTTGGCCGTCCCACTAGCGGGGTCTATAGATACGCAGTATTTT
J gene: TRBJ2-3
V gene: TRBV5-4
clone size: -
D gene: TRBD2

CDR3 protein: CASSQPGTGEHYGYTF
CDR3 DNA: TGCGCCAGCAGCCAACCCGGGACAGGGGAACACTATGGCTACACCTTC
J gene: TRBJ1-2
V gene: TRBV4-1
clone size: -
D gene: TRBD1

CDR3 protein: CASIRDRNTEAFF
CDR3 DNA: TGTGCCAGCATTAGAGACAGAAACACTGAAGCTTTCTTT
J gene: TRBJ1-1
V gene: TRBV6-6
clone size: once
D gene: -

CDR3 protein: CASSFTGTASNSPLHF
CDR3 DNA: TGTGCCAGCAGCTTTACCGGGACAGCGAGTAATTCACCCCTCCACTTT
J gene: TRBJ1-6
V gene: TRBV7-2
clone size: -
D gene: TRBD1

CDR3 protein: CASSQTRGMNTEAFF
CDR3 DNA: TGCGCCAGCAGCCAAACTCGTGGTATGAACACTGAAGCTTTCTTT
J gene: TRBJ1-1
V gene: TRBV10-1
clone size: -
D gene: -

CDR3 protein: CASSEVAGSSYEQYF
CDR3 DNA: TGTGCCAGCAGTGAAGTAGCGGGGAGCTCCTACGAGCAGTACTTC
J gene: TRBJ2-7
V gene: TRBV6-1
clone size: -
D gene: TRBD2

CDR3 protein: CASEEYDRGSNGYTF
CDR3 DNA: TGTGCCAGCGAGGAATATGATAGGGGGTCCAATGGCTACACCTTC
J gene: TRBJ1-2
V gene: TRBV2
clone size: -
D gene: -

CDR3 protein: CASSTALDYEQYF
CDR3 DNA: TGTGCCAGTAGCACCGCGTTAGACTACGAGCAGTACTTC
J gene: TRBJ2-7
V gene: TRBV19
clone size: -
D gene: -

CDR3 protein: CASPQGVLPTNHYEQYF
CDR3 DNA: TGTGCCAGCCCCCAGGGGGTGCTACCGACGAACCACTACGAGCAGTACTTC
J gene: TRBJ2-7
V gene: TRBV21-1
clone size: -
D gene: -

CDR3 protein: CASSPTALTYEQYF
CDR3 DNA: TGTGCCAGTAGCCCGACAGCCCTTACCTACGAGCAGTACTTC
J gene: TRBJ2-7
V gene: TRBV19
clone size: -
D gene: -

CDR3 protein: CASSLAPGVDEQYF
CDR3 DNA: TGCGCCAGCAGCTTGGCCCCAGGGGTAGACGAGCAGTACTTC
J gene: TRBJ2-7
V gene: TRBV5-1
clone size: -
D gene: -

CDR3 protein: CASSSLPGQVITGELFF
CDR3 DNA: TGTGCCAGCAGCTCATTACCGGGACAGGTTATCACCGGGGAGCTGTTTTTT
J gene: TRBJ2-2
V gene: TRBV11-2
clone size: -
D gene: TRBD1